This TCR beta chain was identified in a study of T cells after yellow fever vaccination. Across the study: For low cell numbers, libraries were made with SMART-Seq v4 Ultra Low Input.

Regarding this clonotype: Compared with germline, one end of the junction differs, possibly owing to a read error.

CDR3 length: 15 residues. Germline V gene lookup returns CDR1 SGDLS and CDR2 YYNGEE. UMIs were added to TCR cDNA along with a universal primer site when it was made by 5'RACE template switching. From the 5' RACE reads, TCRdb called clonotypes with MiXCR, one entry per CDR3 protein. Of around 590,000 distinct CDR3 sequences detected, about 12% appear once; the ten largest clones hold 15%. Sample: PBMCs, taken on the day of the yellow fever booster vaccination. The chain uses TRBV9 and TRBJ2-4; 9 nucleotides line up with TRBD2. The source of this sequence is a man aged 25-45 years who received the YFV17D yellow fever vaccine. CDR3 nucleotide sequence: TGTGCCAGCAGCACCTTAGCGGGAGCGGAAAACATTCCGTACTTC. Amino acid sequence: CASSTLAGAENIPYF. Full variable domain (rest looked up from reference TRBV9 and TRBJ2-4): DSGVTQTPKHLITATGQRVTLRCSPRSGDLSVYWYQQSLDQGLQFLIQYYNGEERAKGNILERFSAQQFPDLHSELNLSSLELGDSALYFCASSTLAGAENIPYFGAGTRLSVL.